Below, 19 T cell receptor beta chains from the same sample are listed, as sequenced in a study of T cells in localized non-small cell lung cancer (TCRdb year 2020). The method was the immunoSEQ multiplex PCR assay. TCRdb took over this immuneACCESS table, retaining in-frame rearrangements with V and J assigned. Such tables are incomplete; in checked studies, under half of the missing clones stem from an unresolved V gene, and the remainder is unexplained. The sample table lists about 78,000 clones, about four fifths of them with a count of one. 2.5% to 3% of the sample is held by the ten biggest clonotypes. Sample: peripheral blood, taken before any cancer treatment. The source of these receptors is a man between 40 and 70 years old with stage I lung adenocarcinoma.

V and J are TRBV28 and TRBJ2-7, with D hard to call. The CDR3 is 11 amino acids. Germline V gives CDR1 MDHEN, CDR2 SYDVKM. V was cut by 3 bases and J by 7 bases, with 7 bases left in between. CDR3 in DNA: TGTGCCAGCAGTTTCCTCGGGGAGCAGTACTTC. This encodes CASSFLGEQYF. Using reference TRBV28 and TRBJ2-7 for the parts outside the CDR3, the full variable domain is DVKVTQSSRYLVKRTGEKVFLECVQDMDHENMFWYRQDPGLGLRLIYFSYDVKMKEKGDIPEGYSVSREKKERFSLILESASTNQTSMYLCASSFLGEQYFGPGTRLTVT.

The chain joins TRBV30 to TRBJ1-4, with D tentatively TRBD1 (6 bases). Germline V gene lookup returns CDR1 GTSNPN and CDR2 SVGIG (reference sequence). Trimming pared 2 bases from V and 0 bases from J, leaving 7 bases between. This CDR3 is 14 amino acids long. The CDR3: CAWSRGATNEKLFF. As DNA, the CDR3 is TGTGCCTGGAGTAGGGGGGCAACTAATGAAAAACTGTTTTTT. Together with reference TRBV30 and TRBJ1-4, the CDR3 gives the full variable domain: SQTIHQWPATLVQPVGSPLSLECTVEGTSNPNLYWYRQAAGRGLQLLFYSVGIGQISSEVPQNLSASRPQDRQFILSSKKLLLSDSGFYLCAWSRGATNEKLFFGSGTQLSVL.

The chain links TRBV5-1 to TRBJ1-4, with a weak D call TRBD1 (6 bases). The CDR3 sequence is 16 residues long. Germline CDR1 SGHRS, CDR2 YFSETQ. The V end was cut by 4 bases, the J end by 5 bases, with 18 bases between. The CDR3 spells CASSGTSGVKNEKLFF. In nucleotides, the CDR3 is TGCGCCAGCAGCGGTACCTCAGGGGTAAAGAATGAAAAACTGTTTTTT.

This clone was found a few times. This sequence joins TRBV5-1 and TRBJ1-5, with a tentative D call TRBD1 (5 bases). CDR3 length: 16 residues. Germline lookup yields CDR1 SGHRS and CDR2 YFSETQ. V dropped 4 bases and J dropped 2 bases, with 16 bases sitting between them. CDR3 nucleotides: TGCGCCAGCAGCGAAGGGACCGACTTTCGCAATCAGCCCCAGCATTTT. This gives the protein CASSEGTDFRNQPQHF.

The rearrangement links TRBV11-2 to TRBJ1-4; D possibly corresponds to TRBD1 (6 bases). The CDR3 contains 17 residues. The V gene lost 0 bases and the J gene lost 0 bases, with 11 bases spanning the gap. Germline V lookup: CDR1 SGHAT, CDR2 FQNNGV. The CDR3 spells CASSLETGFATNEKLFF. DNA of the CDR3: TGTGCCAGCAGCTTAGAAACAGGGTTCGCAACTAATGAAAAACTGTTTTTT.

The chain couples TRBV19 to TRBJ1-5; a weak D match, TRBD1 (5 bases). Germline CDR1 and CDR2: LNHDA and SQIVND (reference sequence). The CDR3 is 16 residues long. V was clipped by 4 bases and J by 7 bases, with 20 bases between them. CDR3 in amino acids: CASSKSGGATPQPQHF. DNA of the CDR3: TGTGCCAGTAGTAAGTCGGGCGGGGCCACCCCCCAGCCCCAGCATTTT.

This chain uses TRBV20-1 with TRBJ2-5, with no clear D. The length of the CDR3 is 11 residues. V was pared by 3 bases and J by 3 bases, with 5 bases between. Germline V gene sequence: CDR1 DFQATT, CDR2 SNEGSKA (reference sequence). CDR3 residues: CSASGKETQYF. Here the CDR3 DNA reads TGCAGTGCTAGTGGGAAAGAGACCCAGTACTTC.

The chain employs TRBV7-2 and TRBJ2-3; no clear D. The CDR3 totals 15 residues. The germline V gene has CDR1 SGHTA and CDR2 FQGNSA. The V gene lost 1 base and the J gene lost 2 bases, with 10 bases spanning the gap. The CDR3: CASSLVPFTTDTQYF. The CDR3 DNA reads TGTGCCAGCAGCTTAGTTCCTTTTACCACAGATACGCAGTATTTT.

The chain employs TRBV4-2 and TRBJ1-4; 7 bases align to TRBD1. CDR1 LGHNA and CDR2 YNFKEQ come from the germline V gene. The CDR3 loop spans 19 amino acids. With 0 bases clipped from V and 3 bases from J, the junction kept 13 bases outside the gene matches. CDR3 nucleotide sequence: TGTGCCAGCAGCCAAGAATTGACAGGGACCACAGCGGCTAATGAAAAACTGTTTTTT. Protein: CASSQELTGTTAANEKLFF.

The chain joins TRBV30 to TRBJ1-2; TRBD1 matches at 7 bases. This CDR3 has 13 amino acids. The germline V gene has CDR1 GTSNPN and CDR2 SVGIG (reference sequence). The ends lost 2 bases at V and 5 bases at J; junction bases unmatched: 5. The CDR3 sequence: CAWSPGQPYGYTF. CDR3 DNA sequence: TGTGCCTGGAGTCCGGGACAGCCTTATGGCTACACCTTC. The full variable domain, its missing parts supplied by reference TRBV30 and TRBJ1-2, is SQTIHQWPATLVQPVGSPLSLECTVEGTSNPNLYWYRQAAGRGLQLLFYSVGIGQISSEVPQNLSASRPQDRQFILSSKKLLLSDSGFYLCAWSPGQPYGYTFGSGTRLTVV.

V usage is TRBV6-1 and J usage is TRBJ2-5; TRBD1 might be the D (5 bases). The ends were cut back, 8 bases at V and 4 bases at J, with 11 bases in the middle. The CDR3 contains 12 residues. The germline gives CDR1 MNHNS, CDR2 SASEGT. CDR3 sequence (DNA): TGTGCCAGCTCGTTGACAGCAGAGACCCAGTACTTC. Translating gives CASSLTAETQYF.

The chain is built from TRBV4-3 and TRBJ1-4; TRBD1 might be the D (6 bases). CDR3 length: 16 amino acids. V lost 1 base to trimming and J lost 7 bases, with 16 bases between them. Germline loops: CDR1 LGHNA, CDR2 YSLEER. The CDR3 DNA reads TGCGCCAGCAGCCAAGCTCCGGGGGGCACGGGTGAAAAACTGTTTTTT. The encoded protein is CASSQAPGGTGEKLFF.

The rearrangement links TRBV4-3 to TRBJ2-5; D unclear. The CDR3 spans 11 residues. Germline V CDR1 and CDR2: LGHNA, YSLEER. V was shortened by 5 bases and J by 4 bases, with 5 bases between the two germline ends. CDR3 protein: CASSWGETQYF. The CDR3 region has the DNA TGCGCCAGCAGCTGGGGAGAGACCCAGTACTTC.

V is TRBV7-2 and J is TRBJ2-3; TRBD1 is a possible D gene (6 bases). From germline, CDR1 is SGHTA and CDR2 FQGNSA. This CDR3 comprises 17 residues. Trimming left V 3 bases short and J 5 bases short, with 21 bases between. CDR3 region: CASSFPVGAGGGDTQYF. The CDR3 DNA reads as TGTGCCAGCAGCTTTCCCGTGGGGGCGGGTGGGGGAGATACGCAGTATTTT.

The chain couples TRBV5-1 to TRBJ2-2; D is undetermined. The CDR3 is 16 residues long. Trimming removed 4 bases from V and 1 base from J, with 14 bases in between. CDR1 and CDR2 (germline): SGHRS, YFSETQ. CDR3 coding DNA: TGCGCCAGCAGCCTCCGGGTCCAAATGAACACCGGGGAGCTGTTTTTT. This sequence encodes CASSLRVQMNTGELFF.

About this clone: One end of the junction does not line up with germline, which may come from a read error. The J gene is TRBJ1-1, the V gene TRBV5-4; 9 bases are a match to TRBD1. CDR3 length: 14 residues. Germline lookup yields CDR1 SGHNT and CDR2 YYREEE (reference sequence). As DNA, the CDR3 is TGTGCCAGCAGGTTGGGACAGGGGAACACTGAAGCTTTCTTT. Translation gives CASRLGQGNTEAFF.

In this sample, this clone turned up a few times. The J gene is TRBJ1-2, the V gene TRBV18; D not resolved. The ends were cut back, 5 bases at V and 8 bases at J, with 15 bases in the middle. The CDR3 length is 13 residues. Germline V gene data show CDR1 as KGHSH and CDR2 as LQKENI. The CDR3 reads CASSSDDWRGYTF. The CDR3 DNA is TGTGCCAGCTCATCCGACGACTGGCGGGGCTACACCTTC.

This sequence joins TRBV6-5 and TRBJ1-2, with D unclear. CDR1 is MNHEY and CDR2 is SVGAGI in the germline V gene. V was trimmed by 3 bases and J by 7 bases, leaving 12 bases between them. This CDR3 has 13 residues. The CDR3 DNA reads TGTGCCAGCAGTTATAGGGAGAAAACTGGCTACACCTTC. It yields the protein CASSYREKTGYTF.

The gene calls are TRBV2 and TRBJ2-1, with 8 bases fitting TRBD2. The V gene's germline CDR1 is SNHLY and CDR2 FYNNEI. Unmatched junction bases numbered 16, after V lost 9 bases and J lost 9 bases. The CDR3 has 15 amino acids. In DNA form, the CDR3 reads TGTGCCAGTGCGGGAGGAAGTTCTGTCGCGGCTGAGCAGTTCTTC. Translating gives CASAGGSSVAAEQFF.